This TCR beta chain emerged from a study of technical replicates of blood from a few donors. The V and J ends lost 4 bases and 3 bases, in that order; junction bases with no gene match: 5. Germline V gene sequence: CDR1 MDHEN, CDR2 SYDVKM. The CDR3 is 17 residues long. Using immunoSEQ multiplex PCR, the repertoire was profiled, and TCRdb retains in-frame clones only, with some absent. This sample has roughly 80,000 clones, with 93% found just once. The clonotype originates from a human donor in good health. The sequenced sample was T cells isolated from PBMCs. The chain employs TRBV28 and TRBJ2-3, with 15 nucleotides matching TRBD2. CDR3 protein: CASSSGTSGRLTDTQYF. The CDR3 nucleotides read TGTGCCAGCAGTTCCGGGACTAGCGGGAGGTTAACAGATACGCAGTATTTT. The full variable domain, with the rest looked up from reference TRBV28 and TRBJ2-3, is DVKVTQSSRYLVKRTGEKVFLECVQDMDHENMFWYRQDPGLGLRLIYFSYDVKMKEKGDIPEGYSVSREKKERFSLILESASTNQTSMYLCASSSGTSGRLTDTQYFGPGTRLTVL.